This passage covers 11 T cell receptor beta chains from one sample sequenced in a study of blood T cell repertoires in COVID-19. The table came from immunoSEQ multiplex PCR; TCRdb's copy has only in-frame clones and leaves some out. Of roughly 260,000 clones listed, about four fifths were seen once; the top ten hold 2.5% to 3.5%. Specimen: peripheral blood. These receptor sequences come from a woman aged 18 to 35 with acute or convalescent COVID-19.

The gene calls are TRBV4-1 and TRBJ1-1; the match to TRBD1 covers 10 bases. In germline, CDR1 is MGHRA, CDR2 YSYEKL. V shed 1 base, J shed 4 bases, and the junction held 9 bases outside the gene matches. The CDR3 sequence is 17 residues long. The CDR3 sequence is CASSQAGTGAIRTEAFF. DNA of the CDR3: TGCGCCAGCAGCCAAGCCGGGACAGGGGCGATCCGCACTGAAGCTTTCTTT.

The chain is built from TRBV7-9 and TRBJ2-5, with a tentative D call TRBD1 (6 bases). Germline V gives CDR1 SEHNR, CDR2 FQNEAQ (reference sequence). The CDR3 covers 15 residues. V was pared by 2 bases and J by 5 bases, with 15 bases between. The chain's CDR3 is CASSLTQGSRETQYF. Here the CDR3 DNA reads TGTGCCAGCAGCTTAACTCAGGGGAGCAGGGAGACCCAGTACTTC.

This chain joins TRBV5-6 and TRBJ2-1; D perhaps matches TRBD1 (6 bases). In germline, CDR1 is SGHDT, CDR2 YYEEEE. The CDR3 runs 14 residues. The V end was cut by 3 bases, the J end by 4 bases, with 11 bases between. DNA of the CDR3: TGTGCCAGCAGCTGGTCGACAGGTTACAATGAGCAGTTCTTC. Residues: CASSWSTGYNEQFF.

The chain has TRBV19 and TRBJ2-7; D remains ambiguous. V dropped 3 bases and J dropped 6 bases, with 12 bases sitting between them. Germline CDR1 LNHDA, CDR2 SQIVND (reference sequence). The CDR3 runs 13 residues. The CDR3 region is CASSIAVGSEQYF. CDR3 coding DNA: TGTGCCAGTAGTATCGCCGTTGGCTCCGAGCAGTACTTC.

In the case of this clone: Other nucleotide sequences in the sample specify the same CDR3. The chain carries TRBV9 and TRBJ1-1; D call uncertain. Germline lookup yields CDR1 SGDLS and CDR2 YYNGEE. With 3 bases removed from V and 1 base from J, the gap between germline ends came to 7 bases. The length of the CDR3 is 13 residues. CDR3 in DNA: TGTGCCAGCAGCGGAACTCAGAACACTGAAGCTTTCTTT. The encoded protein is CASSGTQNTEAFF.

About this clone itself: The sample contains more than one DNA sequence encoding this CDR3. In DNA, the CDR3 is TGTGCCAGCTCCTCTCCGAGTGGAGCTTTCTTT. Protein: CASSSPSGAFF. This rearrangement joins TRBV27 to TRBJ1-1; D unresolved. V gave up 8 bases and J gave up 10 bases, with 14 bases separating them. Germline CDR1 is MNHEY and CDR2 is SMNVEV (reference sequence). The CDR3 totals 11 residues.

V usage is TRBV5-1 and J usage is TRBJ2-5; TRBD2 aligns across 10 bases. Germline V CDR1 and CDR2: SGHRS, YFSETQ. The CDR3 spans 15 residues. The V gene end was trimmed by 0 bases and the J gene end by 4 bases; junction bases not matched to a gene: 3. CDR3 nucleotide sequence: TGCGCCAGCAGCTTGGGGACTAGCGGTCTAGAGACCCAGTACTTC. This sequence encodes CASSLGTSGLETQYF.

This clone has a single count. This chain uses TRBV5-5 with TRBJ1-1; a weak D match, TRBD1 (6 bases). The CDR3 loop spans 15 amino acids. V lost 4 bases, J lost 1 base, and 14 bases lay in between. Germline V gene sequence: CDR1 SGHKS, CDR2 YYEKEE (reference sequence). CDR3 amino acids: CASSPRGGKNTEAFF. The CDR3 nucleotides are TGTGCCAGCAGCCCGAGGGGGGGTAAGAACACTGAAGCTTTCTTT.

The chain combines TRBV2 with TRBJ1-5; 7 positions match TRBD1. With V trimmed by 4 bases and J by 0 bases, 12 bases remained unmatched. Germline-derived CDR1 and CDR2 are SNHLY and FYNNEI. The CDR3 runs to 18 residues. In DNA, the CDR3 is TGTGCCAGCAGTGCTGACAGGGTTGCTTCTTATAGCAATCAGCCCCAGCATTTT. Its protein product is CASSADRVASYSNQPQHF.

The CDR3 loop is CASSFRTGQRDIQYF. CDR3 DNA sequence: TGCGCCAGCAGCTTTAGGACAGGACAAAGGGACATTCAGTACTTC. The V call is TRBV5-1, the J call TRBJ2-4; 7 bases fit TRBD1. J lost 8 bases, V lost 2 bases, and 10 bases had no gene match. Germline-derived CDR1 and CDR2 are SGHRS and YFSETQ. The CDR3 has 15 residues.

CDR3 bases: TGTGCCAGCAGTTTATTAGGGGCGAGCAATCAGCCCCAGCATTTT. It translates to CASSLLGASNQPQHF. J is TRBJ1-5 and V is TRBV27, with D perhaps TRBD1 (5 bases). The CDR3 has 15 residues. CDR1 and CDR2 from the germline V gene are MNHEY and SMNVEV (reference sequence). Trimming removed 1 base from V and 1 base from J, with 8 bases in between.